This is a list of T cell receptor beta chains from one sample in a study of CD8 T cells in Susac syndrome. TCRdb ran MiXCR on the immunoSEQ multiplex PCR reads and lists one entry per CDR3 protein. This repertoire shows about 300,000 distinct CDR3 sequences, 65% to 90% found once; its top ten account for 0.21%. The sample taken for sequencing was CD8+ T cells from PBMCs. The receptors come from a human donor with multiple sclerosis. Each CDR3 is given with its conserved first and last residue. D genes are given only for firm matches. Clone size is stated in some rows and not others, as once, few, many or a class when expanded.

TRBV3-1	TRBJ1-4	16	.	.	TGTGCCAGCAGCCAAGATATCAAGATAAGCAGGGAAAAACTGTTTTTT	CASSQDIKISREKLFF
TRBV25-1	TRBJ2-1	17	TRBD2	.	TGTGCCAGCAGTGAATCCCTCGGGAGGACAACTTACAATGAGCAGTTCTTC	CASSESLGRTTYNEQFF
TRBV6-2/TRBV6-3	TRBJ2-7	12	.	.	TGTGCCAGCAGGAGGAGCTCCTACGAGCAGTACTTC	CASRRSSYEQYF
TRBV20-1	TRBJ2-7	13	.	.	TGCAGTGCCAAAGACAGGTCCCAATACGAGCAGTACTTC	CSAKDRSQYEQYF
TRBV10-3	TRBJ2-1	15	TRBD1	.	TGTGCCATCAGTGATACCGGGACAGGGCGGAATGAGCAGTTCTTC	CAISDTGTGRNEQFF
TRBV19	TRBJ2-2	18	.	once	TGTGCCAGTAGTGTCGGGCAGGCCGGAGGTGGGATGGCCGGGGAGCTGTTTTTT	CASSVGQAGGGMAGELFF
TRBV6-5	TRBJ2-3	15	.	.	TGTGCCAGCAGTTACAGCGGTCGTGGGATATATACGCAGTATTTT	CASSYSGRGIYTQYF
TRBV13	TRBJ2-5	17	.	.	TGTGCCAGCAGCTTTAGGTTTGCAGGGGATTATGGAGAGACCCAGTACTTC	CASSFRFAGDYGETQYF
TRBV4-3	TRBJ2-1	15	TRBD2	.	TGCGCCAGCAGCCAAGATAGCGGGAATTACAATGAGCAGTTCTTC	CASSQDSGNYNEQFF
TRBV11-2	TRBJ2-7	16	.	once	TGTGCCAGCAGCTTTGTCACAGGGTACATCTCCTACGAGCAGTACTTC	CASSFVTGYISYEQYF
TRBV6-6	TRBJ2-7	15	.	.	TGTGCCAGCAGTTACTCATTGGTGTCTCCCTACGAGCAGTACTTC	CASSYSLVSPYEQYF
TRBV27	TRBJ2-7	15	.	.	TGTGCCAGCAGTTTCGGGACACCAGACCCCTACGAGCAGTACTTC	CASSFGTPDPYEQYF
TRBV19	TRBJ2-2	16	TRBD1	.	TGTGCCAGTAGTCCCCTGGCTGGACAGGTAACCGGGGAGCTGTTTTTT	CASSPLAGQVTGELFF
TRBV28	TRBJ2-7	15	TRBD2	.	TGTGCCAGCAGTTTTCTAGCGGGACTGTCGGGAAGAGAGTACTTC	CASSFLAGLSGREYF
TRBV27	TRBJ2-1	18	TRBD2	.	TGTGCCAGCGGACAACTAGCGGGAGGGCAAGTAAGCTACAATGAGCAGTTCTTC	CASGQLAGGQVSYNEQFF
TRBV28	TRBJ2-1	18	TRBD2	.	TGTGCCACCAAGGCCCCATTGCGCGGGAGTGGGATCAACAATGAGCAGTTCTTC	CATKAPLRGSGINNEQFF
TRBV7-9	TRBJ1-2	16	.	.	TGTGCCAGCAGCTTTCCGGGACACGGAGCGAACTATGGCTACACCTTC	CASSFPGHGANYGYTF
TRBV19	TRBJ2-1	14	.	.	TGTGCCAGTAGTACCCCCGGCTGGAGACATGAGCAGTTCTTC	CASSTPGWRHEQFF
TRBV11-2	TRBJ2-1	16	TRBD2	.	TGTGCCAGCAGCACCTTCACTAGCGGGCTTTACAATGAGCAGTTCTTC	CASSTFTSGLYNEQFF